This is a list of T cell receptor beta chains from one sample in a study of read filtering for tumor transcriptome and immune sequencing. Via MiXCR, TCRdb re-called the reads, giving one row per CDR3 protein. Among about 23,000 distinct CDR3 sequences listed, roughly an eighth were seen once. The sequenced sample was a population of CD138-negative cells sorted from bone marrow. The receptors stem from a donor at least 40 years old with multiple myeloma. Each CDR3 is given with its conserved first and last residue. D genes are given only for firm matches. The size entry is marked missing in some rows and otherwise reads once, few, many or a size class.

D: TRBD2
J: TRBJ2-3
length: 18
V: TRBV5-1
size: many
DNA: TGCGCCAGCAGCTACGGGACTAGCGGGAGGGCCGAGGCAGATACGCAGTATTTT
CDR3: CASSYGTSGRAEADTQYF

D: TRBD2
J: TRBJ2-3
length: 16
V: TRBV7-8
size: medium-sized
DNA: TGTGCCAGCAGTAATCTCGGGCGGGAGAGCGCAGATACGCAGTATTTT
CDR3: CASSNLGRESADTQYF

D: -
J: TRBJ2-5
length: 13
V: TRBV7-2
size: many
DNA: TGTGCCAGCAGCTTATATGCGGGAGAGACCCAGTACTTC
CDR3: CASSLYAGETQYF

D: TRBD1
J: TRBJ2-5
length: 15
V: TRBV2
size: -
DNA: TGTGCCAGCAACCTCGTACAGGGGATTCCAGAGACCCAGTACTTC
CDR3: CASNLVQGIPETQYF

D: -
J: TRBJ2-3
length: 13
V: TRBV28
size: few
DNA: TGTGCCAGCAGTTTAAACCTCAGAGATACGCAGTATTTT
CDR3: CASSLNLRDTQYF

D: -
J: TRBJ2-7
length: 13
V: TRBV6-5
size: -
DNA: TGTGCCAGCAGGCCCCCCGGGGGCGGCGAGCAGTACTTC
CDR3: CASRPPGGGEQYF

D: -
J: TRBJ2-7
length: 15
V: TRBV11-2
size: many
DNA: TGTGCCAGCAGCCAGCCCGGCAGGGCTGCCTACGAGCAGTACTTC
CDR3: CASSQPGRAAYEQYF

D: TRBD2
J: TRBJ2-1
length: 16
V: TRBV11-1
size: few
DNA: TGTGCCGGCAGCTTAAGGCGGTTAGCGGGAGGTAATGAGCAGTTCTTC
CDR3: CAGSLRRLAGGNEQFF

D: -
J: TRBJ2-2
length: 16
V: TRBV19
size: -
DNA: TGTGCCAGTAATACGCCAGGGTCGTGGAACACCGGGGAGCTGTTTTTT
CDR3: CASNTPGSWNTGELFF

D: TRBD2
J: TRBJ2-5
length: 14
V: TRBV2
size: many
DNA: TGTGCCAGCAGTGTGGGGCTAGCGGAGAGTACCCAGTACTTC
CDR3: CASSVGLAESTQYF

D: -
J: TRBJ2-1
length: 15
V: TRBV5-1
size: many
DNA: TGCGCCAGCAGCATCCTGACTGCCGGGAACTTTGAGCAGTTCTTC
CDR3: CASSILTAGNFEQFF

D: -
J: TRBJ2-2
length: 16
V: TRBV21-1
size: many
DNA: TGTGCCAGCAGCAAAGAGACTAGCGGGACTACCGGGGAGCTGTTTTTT
CDR3: CASSKETSGTTGELFF

D: -
J: TRBJ2-7
length: 10
V: TRBV20-1
size: many
DNA: TGCAGTGCTAGAGATAGGGAGCAGTACTTC
CDR3: CSARDREQYF

D: -
J: TRBJ2-7
length: 12
V: TRBV6-6
size: many
DNA: TGTGCCAGCAGTCAGGAGTGGTACGAGCAGTACTTC
CDR3: CASSQEWYEQYF

D: -
J: TRBJ1-4
length: 11
V: TRBV10-3
size: many
DNA: TGTGCCATCAGTGGAGGTGAAAAACTGTTTTTT
CDR3: CAISGGEKLFF

D: TRBD2
J: TRBJ2-7
length: 14
V: TRBV3-1
size: few
DNA: TGTGCCAGCAGCCAAGGAGCGGGAGGCTACGAGCAGTACTTC
CDR3: CASSQGAGGYEQYF

D: TRBD2
J: TRBJ2-5
length: 12
V: TRBV6-1
size: many
DNA: TGTGCCGCGGGGGGGACGGCGTTGACCCAGTACTTC
CDR3: CAAGGTALTQYF

D: TRBD1
J: TRBJ1-1
length: 12
V: TRBV29-1
size: many
DNA: TGCAGCTCCGGGACAGGGGGAACTGAAGCTTTCTTT
CDR3: CSSGTGGTEAFF

D: -
J: TRBJ2-4
length: 14
V: TRBV6-5
size: many
DNA: TGTGCCAGCCACTCCCGGGTAGGAGGGAACATTCAGTACTTC
CDR3: CASHSRVGGNIQYF

D: -
J: TRBJ2-1
length: 14
V: TRBV19
size: many
DNA: TGTGCCAGTACAAAAGCAAATTCCTACAATGAGCAGTTCTTC
CDR3: CASTKANSYNEQFF

D: -
J: TRBJ2-7
length: 14
V: TRBV12-3/TRBV12-4
size: many
DNA: TGTGCCAGCAGGTCCTTGAGGGGGAGCTACGAGCAGTACTTC
CDR3: CASRSLRGSYEQYF

D: -
J: TRBJ1-1
length: 13
V: TRBV20-1
size: many
DNA: TGCAGTGCTAGTAGGCTGTTGGAGACTGAAGCTTTCTTT
CDR3: CSASRLLETEAFF

D: -
J: TRBJ1-5
length: 15
V: TRBV7-2
size: many
DNA: TGTGCCAGCAGCCCGGGACCGGCGGGTAGTCAGCCCCAGCATTTT
CDR3: CASSPGPAGSQPQHF

D: TRBD2
J: TRBJ2-1
length: 17
V: TRBV3-1
size: many
DNA: TGTGCCAGCAGCCAACGGCTCGGGACTAGCGGGACCAATGAGCAGTTCTTC
CDR3: CASSQRLGTSGTNEQFF

D: TRBD1
J: TRBJ2-3
length: 15
V: TRBV2
size: many
DNA: TGTGCCAGCAGTGAGGAGCAGGGGGCGGCAGATACGCAGTATTTT
CDR3: CASSEEQGAADTQYF

D: -
J: TRBJ1-2
length: 13
V: TRBV7-8
size: many
DNA: TGTGCCAGCAGCCTTCGAGGGTTCCGCGGCTACACCTTC
CDR3: CASSLRGFRGYTF

D: -
J: TRBJ1-1
length: 16
V: TRBV11-2
size: many
DNA: TGTGCCAGCAGCTTACGTTTTGGTACAGTGAACACTGAAGCTTTCTTT
CDR3: CASSLRFGTVNTEAFF

D: -
J: TRBJ2-1
length: 8
V: TRBV30
size: many
DNA: TGTGCGCGCGATGAGCAGTTCTTC
CDR3: CARDEQFF

D: TRBD2
J: TRBJ2-3
length: 15
V: TRBV5-1
size: many
DNA: TGCGCCAGCAGCCCACCCTCGGGGGGTAGGGATACGCAGTATTTT
CDR3: CASSPPSGGRDTQYF

D: -
J: TRBJ2-2
length: 14
V: TRBV4-1
size: many
DNA: TGCGCCAGCAGCCCGACAGGTCTCGGCGGGGAGCTGTTTTTT
CDR3: CASSPTGLGGELFF

D: TRBD2
J: TRBJ2-7
length: 15
V: TRBV20-1
size: few
DNA: TGCAGTGCTAGTCTGACTAGCGGGACGTCGGGGGAGCAGTACTTC
CDR3: CSASLTSGTSGEQYF

D: -
J: TRBJ2-2
length: 14
V: TRBV5-4
size: many
DNA: TGTGCCAGCAGTTCCGACCGAGTCACCGGGGAGCTGTTTTTT
CDR3: CASSSDRVTGELFF

D: -
J: TRBJ2-2
length: 14
V: TRBV11-3
size: many
DNA: TGTGCCAGCAGCTTGTCTCTCCGTGCCGGGGAGCTGTTTTTT
CDR3: CASSLSLRAGELFF

D: -
J: TRBJ2-5
length: 13
V: TRBV4-1
size: many
DNA: TGCGCCAGCAGCCCGTCCCCGGGGGAGACCCAGTACTTC
CDR3: CASSPSPGETQYF

D: -
J: TRBJ1-4
length: 14
V: TRBV19
size: many
DNA: TGTGCCAGTAGTTTCGGAGGGGCTAATGAAAAACTGTTTTTT
CDR3: CASSFGGANEKLFF

D: -
J: TRBJ2-7
length: 15
V: TRBV7-9
size: -
DNA: TGTGCCAGCATCGACGGATCGGGAAGCTCTTACGATCAGTACTTC
CDR3: CASIDGSGSSYDQYF

D: -
J: TRBJ1-1
length: 12
V: TRBV18
size: -
DNA: TGTGCCAGCTCATACCAGAACACTGAAGCTTTCTTT
CDR3: CASSYQNTEAFF

D: -
J: TRBJ2-1
length: 14
V: TRBV11-2
size: many
DNA: TGTGCCAGCAGCTTAGATCCGGGATACAATGAGCAGTTCTTC
CDR3: CASSLDPGYNEQFF

D: TRBD1
J: TRBJ1-1
length: 15
V: TRBV28
size: many
DNA: TGTGCCAGCAGTGCCCCCGGGACAGGGAACACTGAAGCTTTCTTT
CDR3: CASSAPGTGNTEAFF

D: -
J: TRBJ2-4
length: 14
V: TRBV29-1
size: many
DNA: TGCAGCGTTGGGGAGAGCGGGTCGCAAAACATTCAGTACTTC
CDR3: CSVGESGSQNIQYF

D: TRBD2
J: TRBJ2-1
length: 15
V: TRBV11-2
size: many
DNA: TGTGCCAGCAGCTCGGGACTAGCGGTATACAATGAGCAGTTCTTC
CDR3: CASSSGLAVYNEQFF

D: -
J: TRBJ1-5
length: 14
V: TRBV5-1
size: many
DNA: TGCGCCAGCAGCGGGGGGCCGGGCAATCAGCCCCAGCATTTT
CDR3: CASSGGPGNQPQHF

D: -
J: TRBJ2-7
length: 12
V: TRBV12-3/TRBV12-4
size: many
DNA: TGTGCCAGCAGTTTCTGGGGGACCGAGCAGTACTTC
CDR3: CASSFWGTEQYF

D: TRBD1
J: TRBJ1-1
length: 14
V: TRBV7-9
size: -
DNA: TGTGCCAGCAGTTCACCCAGGGGACAGCTTGAAGCTTTCTTT
CDR3: CASSSPRGQLEAFF

D: -
J: TRBJ2-1
length: 16
V: TRBV7-9
size: -
DNA: TGTGCCAGCAGCCCCTTCCCACTGTGCTCCTACAATGAGCAGTTCTTC
CDR3: CASSPFPLCSYNEQFF